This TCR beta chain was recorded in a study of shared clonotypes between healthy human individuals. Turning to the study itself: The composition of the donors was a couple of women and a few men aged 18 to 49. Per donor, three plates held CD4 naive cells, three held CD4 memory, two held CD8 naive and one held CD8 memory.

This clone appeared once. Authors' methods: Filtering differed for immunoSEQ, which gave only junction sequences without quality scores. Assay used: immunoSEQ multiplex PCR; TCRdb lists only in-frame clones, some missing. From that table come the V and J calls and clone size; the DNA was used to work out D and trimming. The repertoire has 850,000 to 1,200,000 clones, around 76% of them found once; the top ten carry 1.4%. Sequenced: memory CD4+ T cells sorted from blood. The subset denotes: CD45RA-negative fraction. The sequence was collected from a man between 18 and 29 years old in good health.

The CDR3 nucleotides are TGTGCTAGTGGTTCCTGGACTTACACAGATACGCAGTATTTT. Translation: CASGSWTYTDTQYF. V is TRBV12-5 and J is TRBJ2-3, with D perhaps matching TRBD2 (5 bases). CDR3 length: 14 amino acids. Germline CDR1 reads LGHNT; CDR2 reads FRNRAP. The V and J ends lost 4 bases and 2 bases respectively, with 10 bases between them. Filled out from reference TRBV12-5 and TRBJ2-3, the complete variable domain reads DARVTQTPRHKVTEMGQEVTMRCQPILGHNTVFWYRQTMMQGLELLAYFRNRAPLDDSGMPKDRFSAEMPDATLATLKIQPSEPRDSAVYFCASGSWTYTDTQYFGPGTRLTVL.